This TCR beta chain is drawn from a study of blood T cell repertoires in COVID-19. Study at large: In each case, the material was cDNA or gDNA derived from T cells, B-cell-depleted T cells, or PBMCs.

Authors' analysis steps: Amplification with reference gene primers provided the estimates of nucleated cell counts. The repertoire was sequenced with immunoSEQ multiplex PCR; TCRdb's copy has only in-frame clones and lacks some. V and J calls and clone size are copied from that table; D and trimming were computed from the DNA. The sample yields about 200,000 clones, approximately 78% seen once. The CDR3 consists of 15 residues. From germline, CDR1 is KGHSH and CDR2 LQKENI. V lost 1 base to trimming and J lost 6 bases; unmatched junction nucleotides: 7. Patients at the Seattle site were enrolled during active infection and followed longitudinally.

The J gene is TRBJ1-2, the V gene TRBV18; 8 bases are shared with TRBD1. This TCR derives from a woman over 75 with COVID-19, enrolled during active disease. The source material was peripheral blood. The CDR3 sequence is CASSPRQGFSDGYTF. CDR3 nucleotides: TGTGCCAGCTCACCACGACAGGGGTTTTCGGATGGCTACACCTTC.